The 5 T cell receptor beta chains below all came from one sample that was sequenced in a study of shared clonotypes between healthy human individuals. Profiled with immunoSEQ multiplex PCR; TCRdb holds only in-frame clones, not every one. The sample shows about 560,000 clones, about 80% of them seen only once. The source material was PBMCs. The receptors shown here come from a woman between 40 and 55 years old in good health. Some clones in this sample may be carry-over from other donors' samples.

This clone was observed a few times. The CDR3 coding sequence is TGTGCCAGCAGTGTTGACAGCGCGAACACCGGGGAGCTGTTTTTT. Translating gives CASSVDSANTGELFF. This sequence joins TRBV6-1 and TRBJ2-2, with D possibly matching TRBD1 (5 bases). CDR3 length equals 15 residues. Germline-derived CDR1 and CDR2 are MNHNS and SASEGT. Trimming stripped 4 bases from V and 0 bases from J, with 9 bases between.

The chain combines TRBV9 with TRBJ2-3; D unclear. This CDR3 comprises 15 residues. The ends were cut back, 1 base at V and 0 bases at J, with 9 bases in the middle. The V gene's germline CDR1 is SGDLS and CDR2 YYNGEE. CDR3 residues: CASSVFPSSTDTQYF. The CDR3 nucleotides read TGTGCCAGCAGCGTATTCCCCTCTAGCACAGATACGCAGTATTTT.

This clone was observed many times. The chain joins TRBV19 to TRBJ2-3; D not resolved. CDR1 is LNHDA, CDR2 SQIVND, per germline (reference sequence). The CDR3 is 14 residues long. The V end lost 1 base, the J end lost 1 base, and 6 bases lay between the germline ends. CDR3 sequence: CASSIATGTDTQYF. CDR3 DNA: TGTGCCAGTAGTATAGCCACTGGCACAGATACGCAGTATTTT.

The chain is built from TRBV18 and TRBJ2-3; a possible D gene is TRBD2 (6 bases). V lost 5 bases, J lost 2 bases, and 11 bases lay in between. The CDR3 has 14 amino acids. Germline V gene data show CDR1 as KGHSH and CDR2 as LQKENI. The CDR3 coding sequence is TGTGCCAGCTCAGGTAGCGGCACCACAGATACGCAGTATTTT. It encodes CASSGSGTTDTQYF.

The rearrangement joins TRBV5-6 to TRBJ1-1, with D possibly matching TRBD1 (5 bases). Trimming left V 4 bases short and J 5 bases short, with 24 bases between. The CDR3 is 17 amino acids. CDR1 is SGHDT and CDR2 is YYEEEE in the germline V gene. CDR3 DNA sequence: TGTGCCAGCAGCCCAGGCGGAGGGGCGATTAGGGGAACTGAAGCTTTCTTT. It yields the protein CASSPGGGAIRGTEAFF.